The rows below give T cell receptor beta chains drawn from one sample of a study of regulatory T cells in long-lasting Graves disease. TCRdb reprocessed the multiplex PCR reads with MiXCR, giving one entry per CDR3 protein. The sample contains about 460,000 distinct CDR3 sequences, 13% to 15% of which appear only once. This sample was shared with a second study, whose subject was T cells in Graves' hyperthyroidism and ophthalmopathy.

This specimen was peripheral blood mononuclear cells (PBMCs), taken at new diagnosis, from a patient treated with antithyroid drugs. Every receptor here comes from a woman aged 45-65 years with Graves disease. The CDR3 runs from the conserved cysteine through the conserved F or W. The D gene is left open where the match is weak.

. TRBJ2-5 15 TRBV11-2 CASSPGTMGQETQYF
TRBD2 TRBJ2-7 16 TRBV7-8 CASSYLAGVISYEQYF
TRBD2 TRBJ2-1 13 TRBV2 CASSGGLSAEQFF
. TRBJ2-7 14 TRBV20-1 CSARTDRSSYEQYF
. TRBJ1-5 16 TRBV28 CASSQRPQHSNQPQHF
TRBD2 TRBJ2-7 16 TRBV7-2 CASSLFPGLAAYEQYF
. TRBJ2-2 15 TRBV27 CASSLRGEGTGELFF
. TRBJ2-3 13 TRBV12-3/TRBV12-4 CASGVGSTDTQYF
TRBD2 TRBJ2-1 16 TRBV12-3/TRBV12-4 CASSTSGRAFYNEQFF
. TRBJ1-2 14 TRBV3-1 CASSQEPDNYGYTF
TRBD2 TRBJ2-3 22 TRBV6-2/TRBV6-3 CASSYLQTSGKGVVTSTDTQYF
. TRBJ2-5 14 TRBV19 CASSQGFGWKTQYF
. TRBJ1-4 14 TRBV28 CASSGTPGSEKLFF
TRBD1 TRBJ1-6 16 TRBV28 CASSFPFGTGYSPLHF
. TRBJ1-6 15 TRBV10-3 CAISEAPGVGSPLHF
TRBD2 TRBJ2-3 16 TRBV20-1 CSARVLVVAGTDTQYF
. TRBJ1-2 12 TRBV10-3 CAISGQAYGYTF
TRBD2 TRBJ2-1 15 TRBV7-2 CASNPGLAGHNEQFF
TRBD2 TRBJ2-3 16 TRBV28 CASTSPGLAGTDTQYF
. TRBJ2-1 16 TRBV9 CASSVSGSVSYNEQFF
. TRBJ1-3 17 TRBV18 CASSPVTLTNSGNTIYF
. TRBJ1-5 14 TRBV2 CASSEDREDQPQHF
TRBD1 TRBJ1-3 17 TRBV7-2 CASSPGTAGASGNTIYF
. TRBJ2-7 15 TRBV3-1 CASSQATGTFYEQYF
TRBD2 TRBJ2-3 14 TRBV12-3/TRBV12-4 CASSPPLAGDTQYF
. TRBJ2-7 13 TRBV6-2/TRBV6-3 CAIIKGSVYEQYF
TRBD1 TRBJ1-2 15 TRBV9 CASRRNSGGIYGYTF
. TRBJ1-1 11 TRBV5-6 CASSYDGEAFF
. TRBJ1-2 9 TRBV29-1 CSVQGGYTF
. TRBJ1-4 14 TRBV11-2 CASSPGHLNEKLFF
. TRBJ1-1 15 TRBV27 CASSLWGDTNTEAFF
TRBD1 TRBJ1-6 15 TRBV6-1 CASSEQTGSNSPLHF
. TRBJ2-1 16 TRBV7-3 CASSPLAGTSYNEQFF
TRBD2 TRBJ2-3 16 TRBV28 CASSFSLAGGTDTQYF
TRBD2 TRBJ2-5 15 TRBV2 CASSEYSGSTAGVFF
TRBD1 TRBJ1-2 14 TRBV19 CASSTRTGGYGYTF
TRBD1 TRBJ2-1 18 TRBV14 CASSLRTGGFSSYNEQFF
. TRBJ2-1 16 TRBV6-9 CASSYGASGLPNEQFF
. TRBJ2-2 14 TRBV20-1 CSARAPAGTGELFF
TRBD2 TRBJ2-3 15 TRBV7-6 CASSLGSGASGTQYF
. TRBJ2-7 13 TRBV2 CASTGLIDYEQYF
. TRBJ1-5 14 TRBV2 CASSETQPNQPQHF
TRBD1 TRBJ2-6 17 TRBV18 CASSPGQTIAGANVLTF
TRBD1 TRBJ2-1 15 TRBV28 CASSSSGQAYNEQFF
TRBD1 TRBJ2-4 15 TRBV28 CASNSQGEAKNIQYF
TRBD2 TRBJ2-1 16 TRBV6-9 CASSYQSGSSYNEQFF
TRBD1 TRBJ1-1 14 TRBV30 CAWSVQGGYTEAFF
. TRBJ2-3 14 TRBV10-3 CAISVGGITDTQYF
TRBD1 TRBJ2-7 15 TRBV11-2 CASIFFGDSSYEQYF
TRBD1 TRBJ1-5 15 TRBV5-1 CASSPTGGGNQPQHF
TRBD2 TRBJ2-5 16 TRBV5-4 CASSPQAGAGFETQYF